The entry below gives a single T cell receptor beta chain sequence along with its context. Its binding antigen is unknown. No quality values exist for individual bases; no much larger clone is one base distant. The data are from a study of shared clonotypes between healthy human individuals (dated by TCRdb to 2019 to 2021). In terms of the full investigation: A few men and a couple of women, aged 18 to 49 years, made up the cohort. To increase sequencing depth and limit assay-specific biases, different laboratories used diverse techniques to prepare libraries and sequence TCR repertoires. Leukapheresis yielded between about 0.8 and 9.5 billion PBMCs per donor. For each donor, three plates each were used for CD4 naive and CD4 memory, two plates were used for CD8 naive, and one plate was used for CD8 memory. Blood TCR repertoires of five healthy adults were deeply sequenced to estimate repertoire size and the extent of clonotype sharing between individuals.

The donors were healthy, HIV-negative adults with no recently reported acute infections or vaccinations. All donors were Caucasian adults living in Nashville, Tennessee, USA. CD8 memory samples combined magnetically selected CD45RO+ cells with CCR7-negative CD45RA+ effector memory (TemRA) cells. Blood was obtained by leukapheresis, after which PBMCs were separated by Ficoll-Histopaque density gradient centrifugation and cryopreserved in liquid nitrogen vapor phase. Analytical flow cytometry was used to check the purity and quantity of each magnetically sorted T cell population. Genomic DNA was isolated from every sorted fraction and measured by UV absorbance on a Nanodrop 2000c. Broad study findings and their caveats: Based on pairwise subsampling, the degree of clonotype sharing among donors was expected to be affected by sequencing depth. Compared with non-shared clonotypes, the clonotypes found in all four sorted-subset donors had higher generation probabilities. Larger estimated clonotype richness was generally found for naive subsets than for memory subsets. Sharing across several donors was observed for approximately 5% of naive CD4, 3.5% of naive CD8, 2% to 2.5% of memory CD4, and about 0.4% of memory CD8 clonotypes. Sampling was restricted to blood, and TCR repertoires in tissues likely differ from the TCR repertoires found in blood. Because the study included only a small number of donors, the genetic and exposure-history diversity represented was limited. Incomplete sequencing was indicated by rarefaction of sorted-subset datasets, despite the large sequencing depth.

Using the deep immunoSEQ assay, TCR CDR3 regions were amplified from genomic DNA by multiplex PCR. Extracted genomic DNA from each cell subset was distributed evenly across all wells of several immunoSEQ 96-well plates, and each plate was treated as a replicate. For sorted subsets, 200 to 250 ng of genomic DNA, equivalent to some 33,000 T cell genomes, went into each replicate PCR. Purified libraries were measured with a Qubit 3.0 fluorometer, size-checked on a Bioanalyzer 2100, and measured again with the KAPA Library Quantification kit. Every immunoSEQ 96-well plate was sequenced on a dedicated single-read 150-cycle Illumina NextSeq 550 flow cell. The original pipeline was this. Because only junctional sequences without quality scores were contained in the immunoSEQ output, filtering matching that applied to full-length reads could not be performed. Sequences were annotated with PyIR, a Python wrapper for IgBLAST v1.9, and V/J genes and CDR3 were assigned using IMGT germline references. Reads were removed for weak V/J assignments (E-value above 1e-6), missing CDR3, stop codons, out-of-frame junctions, or ambiguous translated residues. V3J clonotypes were defined as sequences sharing an identical inferred V gene, J gene, and CDR3 amino acid sequence. Percentage overlap between repertoires was computed as shared unique clonotypes divided by the size of the smaller repertoire. Repertoire richness was assessed with RTK rarefaction, the Chao1 estimator, and Recon v2.1 estimates of unobserved clonotypes. Generation probabilities were computed with OLGA for all TCRbeta clonotypes obtained by the gDNA method from several donors. The table comes from immuneACCESS by way of TCRdb, which keeps in-frame sequences with V and J called. Part of the clones is missing from these tables; in studies checked, under half for an unresolved V gene and the rest for unknown reasons. The V and J calls and the clone size are those of that table, but D and trimming were determined from the DNA. For this sample the table gives about 690,000 clones, of which 80% to 95% were detected only once. The top ten constitute 34% of the sample.

The specimen was memory CD8+ T cells from PBMCs. The cell subset or site label for this specimen denotes: CD45RO+ cells pooled with CCR7-negative TemRA cells. The origin of this receptor is a young man in good health. Some clones in this sample may be carry-over from other donors' samples.

The DNA sequence is given as TGTGCCAGCAGCTTAGTGACCCTGGGGGATGAGCAGTTCTTC. Its amino acids are CASSLVTLGDEQFF. This receptor chain uses TRBV7-9 and TRBJ2-1, with the D call tentatively TRBD1 or TRBD2, each fitting 5 bases. The CDR3 holds 14 amino acids from the cysteine to the phenylalanine. Of the read, only the CDR3 DNA is kept; its 42 bases are in frame from base 1. Trimming removed 1 base from V and 8 bases from J, leaving 12 bases between the germline ends. CDR1 and CDR2, per the germline V gene (reference sequence), are SEHNR and FQNEAQ.